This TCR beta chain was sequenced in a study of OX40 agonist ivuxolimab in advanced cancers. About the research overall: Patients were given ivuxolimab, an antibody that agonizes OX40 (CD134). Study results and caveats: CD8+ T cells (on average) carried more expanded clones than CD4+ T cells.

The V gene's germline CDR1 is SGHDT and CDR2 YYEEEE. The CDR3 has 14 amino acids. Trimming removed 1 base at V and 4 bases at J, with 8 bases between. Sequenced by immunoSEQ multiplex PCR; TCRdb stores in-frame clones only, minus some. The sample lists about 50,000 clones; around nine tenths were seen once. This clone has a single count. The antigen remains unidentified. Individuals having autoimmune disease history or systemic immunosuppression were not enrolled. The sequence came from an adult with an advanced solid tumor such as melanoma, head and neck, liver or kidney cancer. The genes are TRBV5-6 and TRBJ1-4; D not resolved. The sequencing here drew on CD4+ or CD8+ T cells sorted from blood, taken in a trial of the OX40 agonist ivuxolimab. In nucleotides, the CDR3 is TGTGCCAGCAGCTTGATACAGAGTAATGAAAAACTGTTTTTT. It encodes CASSLIQSNEKLFF.